This T cell receptor beta chain was observed in a study of long-term antiretroviral therapy in people with HIV. Germline values: CDR1 MNHEY, CDR2 SVGAGI. With 6 bases removed from V and 7 bases from J, the gap between germline ends came to 13 bases. The CDR3 is 12 residues long. Investigators performed immunoSEQ version v3.0 at survey level. The data were produced by immunoSEQ multiplex PCR, yet TCRdb's version contains in-frame clones alone and is incomplete. The top ten hold about 15% of the sample, which has 15,000 to 20,000 clones, just over 85% seen once. Findings and limits, study-wide: Post-ART, diversity grew, though it stayed under transplant donor control levels. Compared with controls, HIV repertoires showed narrower CDR3 length ranges.

With regard to this clone: Its antigen is not known.

The specimen comprised unsorted PBMCs, sampled 2.3 to 2.4 years before starting antiretroviral therapy. This chain connects TRBV6-5 to TRBJ2-7; the D is unclear. This clonotype was obtained from a woman aged 25 to 45 with HIV. The CDR3 here is CASRKDPSEQYF. In DNA, the CDR3 is TGTGCCAGCAGAAAGGACCCGAGTGAGCAGTACTTC.